The 21 T cell receptor beta chains below were found in one sample sequenced in a study of human T cells and chemical hapten exposure. TCRdb independently ran MiXCR on the 5' RACE reads; one entry per CDR3 protein. The data contain approximately 150,000 distinct CDR3 sequences, about 4% of them seen just once; the ten biggest clones take up approximately 1.3%. Sequencing started from total RNA isolated from unfractionated whole blood. Receptors originate from a female donor in good health.

This clonotype was picked up many times. The J gene is TRBJ2-3, the V gene TRBV12-3 or TRBV12-4; 10 bases align to TRBD2. V shed 6 bases, J shed 1 base, and the junction held 16 bases outside the gene matches. The CDR3 consists of 19 residues. This chain's CDR3 is CASRETGTSVSPGTDTQYF. In DNA, the CDR3 is TGTGCCAGCAGGGAAACCGGGACTAGCGTTTCCCCTGGCACAGATACGCAGTATTTT.

This clonotype came up many times. The rearrangement uses TRBV12-3 or TRBV12-4 and TRBJ1-5; D unresolved. The CDR3 is 21 amino acids. Trimming shortened V by 5 bases and J by 4 bases, and 33 bases separated the two germline ends. CDR3 nucleotide sequence: TGTGCCAGCAGTCCCAACGGGAACCAGCTCGGGCGCCGTTCCCGAAATCAGCCCCAGCATTTT. It yields the protein CASSPNGNQLGRRSRNQPQHF.

This clonotype has more than one count but fewer than ten. The chain recombines TRBV24-1 with TRBJ2-3; D is ambiguous. The V gene lost 3 bases and the J gene lost 6 bases, with 12 bases spanning the gap. Germline V gene sequence: CDR1 KGHDR, CDR2 SFDVKD. There are 14 residues in the CDR3. The CDR3 spells CATSDLLAGDTQYF. The CDR3 nucleotides read TGTGCCACCAGTGATCTCTTAGCTGGTGATACGCAGTATTTT.

This clonotype occurred many times. The chain is built from TRBV4-2 and TRBJ2-7, with a tentative D call TRBD2 (6 bases). The germline CDR1 and CDR2 sequences are LGHNA and YNFKEQ. With 1 base removed from V and 2 bases from J, the gap between germline ends came to 12 bases. The length of the CDR3 is 15 residues. For the CDR3, the DNA is TGTGCCAGCAGCCAAGGGCGGTCGGGGGCCTACGAGCAGTACTTC. It encodes CASSQGRSGAYEQYF.

This clonotype was counted many times. V is TRBV20-1 and J is TRBJ2-3; the match to TRBD2 covers 7 bases. Germline CDR1 reads DFQATT; CDR2 reads SNEGSKA (reference sequence). V gave up 6 bases and J gave up 4 bases; unmatched junction bases: 10. The CDR3 runs 14 residues. CDR3: CSAAELRGADTQYF. The CDR3 coding sequence is TGCAGTGCGGCCGAGCTCCGGGGGGCAGATACGCAGTATTTT.

Remarks on this clonotype: A much larger clone differs from this one at a single base, so this may be a read error. The rearrangement joins TRBV19 to TRBJ1-1; 8 bases map to TRBD1. Trimming cost V 5 bases and J 4 bases; bases outside gene matches: 12. The CDR3 length is 16 residues. Germline CDR1 LNHDA, CDR2 SQIVND (reference sequence). The CDR3 loop reads CASSPGTGGGGTEAFF. The DNA for the CDR3 is TGTGCCAGTAGTCCCGGGACAGGAGGTGGGGGCACTGAAGCTTTCTTT.

The genes are TRBV2 and TRBJ1-6; perhaps TRBD1 as D (5 bases). V was cut by 4 bases and J by 2 bases, with 6 bases left in between. Germline V gene data show CDR1 as SNHLY and CDR2 as FYNNEI. The CDR3 length is 14 residues. DNA for the CDR3: TGTGCCAGCAGTGGGACACCCTATAATTCACCCCTCCACTTT. Encoded protein: CASSGTPYNSPLHF.

This clonotype was detected ten times or more. CDR3 sequence reads: CASSFAGGVNEQFF. The CDR3 bases are TGTGCCAGCAGTTTCGCGGGGGGCGTCAATGAGCAGTTCTTC. The chain links TRBV12-3 or TRBV12-4 to TRBJ2-1; 8 bases are a match to TRBD2. The J segment lost 6 bases and the V segment lost 3 bases, leaving 4 bases of the junction unmatched. The CDR3 runs 14 residues.

This clonotype was counted many times. The CDR3 DNA reads as TGCAGTGCTAGGCCTCCCCTCGGCCTGGCGGGGGGTCAAACCGGGGAGCTGTTTTTT. Protein sequence: CSARPPLGLAGGQTGELFF. This chain uses TRBV20-1 with TRBJ2-2; 8 bases line up with TRBD2. V was pared by 3 bases and J by 5 bases, with 20 bases of the junction left unmatched. Germline-derived CDR1 and CDR2 are DFQATT and SNEGSKA (reference sequence). The CDR3 loop spans 19 amino acids.

The chain joins TRBV19 to TRBJ2-1, with 10 bases identical to TRBD2. The CDR3 extends over 15 amino acids. Germline V CDR1 and CDR2: LNHDA, SQIVND (reference sequence). V shed 5 bases and J 7 bases; nucleotides not matched to a gene: 8. The CDR3 DNA reads TGTGCCAGTAGTCCAGCGGGGGGGCCGTGGAATGAGCAGTTCTTC. Its protein is CASSPAGGPWNEQFF.

This clonotype came up many times. The chain has TRBV2 and TRBJ2-3; D might be TRBD2 (5 bases). Between the trimmed V and J ends, which lost 4 bases and 4 bases, there was a span of 12 bases. This CDR3 spans 14 amino acids. The germline CDR1 and CDR2 sequences are SNHLY and FYNNEI. In DNA form, the CDR3 reads TGTGCCAGCAGTGTGGGGAGTGGCGCAGATACGCAGTATTTT. Protein product: CASSVGSGADTQYF.

This sequence joins TRBV6-2 or TRBV6-3 and TRBJ1-5; 8 bases line up with TRBD1. This CDR3 is 19 amino acids long. The V segment lost 5 bases and the J segment 2 bases; nucleotides outside the gene matches: 17. CDR1 MNHEY and CDR2 SVGEGT come from the germline V gene. CDR3 residues: CASSTPRAGGSAGNQPQHF. As DNA, the CDR3 is TGTGCCAGCAGTACCCCTCGCGCAGGGGGCAGTGCGGGCAATCAGCCCCAGCATTTT.

There are many counts of this clonotype. The junction differs from germline at one of its ends, possibly a read error. The rearrangement joins TRBV6-5 to TRBJ2-1; D uncertain. CDR3 length equals 11 residues. Germline V gene lookup returns CDR1 MNHEY and CDR2 SVGAGI. The CDR3 nucleotides read TGTGCCAGCAGTTACTTAGATGAGGAGTTCTTC. Protein product: CASSYLDEEFF.

This clonotype was seen a few times. V is TRBV6-5 and J is TRBJ2-2; D might be TRBD1 (5 bases). The length of the CDR3 is 15 residues. Germline CDR1 is MNHEY and CDR2 is SVGAGI. The V gene lost 2 bases and the J gene lost 1 base, with 8 bases spanning the gap. This CDR3 reads CASSYRQQNTGELFF. In DNA form, the CDR3 reads TGTGCCAGCAGTTACCGACAGCAGAACACCGGGGAGCTGTTTTTT.

A note on this clonotype: Given a much more abundant clone one base away, this may be a read error. In DNA form, the CDR3 reads TGTGCCAGCAGCCCTTGGACCGACCCGAGGCCCCAGAATTTT. Protein product: CASSPWTDPRPQNF. The J gene is TRBJ1-5, the V gene TRBV3-1; D not certain. The CDR3 loop spans 14 amino acids. Looked up from germline, CDR1 is LGHDT and CDR2 is YNNKEL (reference sequence).

This clonotype was recorded at least ten times. J is TRBJ1-1 and V is TRBV12-3 or TRBV12-4, with 7 nucleotides matching TRBD1. With 10 bases clipped from V and 2 bases from J, the junction kept 10 bases outside the gene matches. The CDR3 has 14 residues. The CDR3 DNA follows: TGTGCCACCGGAGAGACAGGGACTAACACTGAAGCTTTCTTT. It codes for CATGETGTNTEAFF.

The chain has TRBV5-5 and TRBJ2-2, with D perhaps matching TRBD2 (7 bases). In germline, CDR1 is SGHKS, CDR2 YYEKEE (reference sequence). This CDR3 region has 17 residues. The ends were cut back, 4 bases at V and 3 bases at J, with 19 bases in the middle. CDR3 in amino acids: CASSNERGGADTGELFF. In nucleotides, the CDR3 is TGTGCCAGCAGCAACGAAAGGGGGGGGGCCGACACCGGGGAGCTGTTTTTT. Full variable domain (outside the CDR3, taken from reference TRBV5-5 and TRBJ2-2): DAGVTQSPTHLIKTRGQQVTLRCSPISGHKSVSWYQQVLGQGPQFIFQYYEKEERGRGNFPDRFSARQFPNYSSELNVNALLLGDSALYLCASSNERGGADTGELFFGEGSRLTVL.

The chain has TRBV28 and TRBJ2-1; perhaps TRBD1 as D (6 bases). V lost 4 bases to trimming and J lost 7 bases, with 17 bases between them. CDR1 and CDR2 from the germline V gene are MDHEN and SYDVKM. The length of the CDR3 is 15 residues. CDR3 DNA sequence: TGTGCCAGCAGTTCTTTGGCTGGGGGCAAGAATGAGCAGTTCTTC. Protein sequence: CASSSLAGGKNEQFF. Full variable domain (rest looked up from reference TRBV28 and TRBJ2-1): DVKVTQSSRYLVKRTGEKVFLECVQDMDHENMFWYRQDPGLGLRLIYFSYDVKMKEKGDIPEGYSVSREKKERFSLILESASTNQTSMYLCASSSLAGGKNEQFFGPGTRLTVL.

This clonotype was counted at least ten times. The chain combines TRBV4-2 with TRBJ1-3, with 9 bases lining up with TRBD1. V shed 4 bases, J shed 6 bases, and the junction held 7 bases outside the gene matches. The CDR3 totals 15 residues. CDR1 and CDR2 from the germline V gene are LGHNA and YNFKEQ. The CDR3 spells CASSRIRTGENTIYF. The CDR3 DNA reads as TGTGCCAGCAGCCGCATTCGGACAGGGGAAAACACCATATATTTT.

The sample holds a few counts of this clonotype. The rearrangement links TRBV5-1 to TRBJ1-1; D not resolved. The V end lost 4 bases, the J end lost 3 bases, and 16 bases lay between the germline ends. Germline values: CDR1 SGHRS, CDR2 YFSETQ. The CDR3 sequence is 15 residues long. The CDR3 is CASSPGRFGDTEAFF. In DNA form, the CDR3 reads TGCGCCAGCAGCCCCGGACGGTTTGGGGACACTGAAGCTTTCTTT. The full variable domain, completed using reference TRBV5-1 and TRBJ1-1, is KAGVTQTPRYLIKTRGQQVTLSCSPISGHRSVSWYQQTPGQGLQFLFEYFSETQRNKGNFPGRFSGRQFSNSRSEMNVSTLELGDSALYLCASSPGRFGDTEAFFGQGTRLTVV.

The chain recombines TRBV14 with TRBJ1-1; no clear D gene. There are 14 residues in the CDR3. Trimming cost V 4 bases and J 1 base, with 10 bases left between them. The germline CDR1 and CDR2 sequences are SGHDN and FVKESK. This CDR3 is CASSRKLWNTEAFF. CDR3 DNA sequence: TGTGCCAGCAGCCGAAAACTGTGGAACACTGAAGCTTTCTTT.